The next 29 T cell receptor beta chains were all read from a single sample in a study of blood T cell repertoires in COVID-19. Method: immunoSEQ multiplex PCR; TCRdb's copy keeps in-frame clones and lacks some. The table shows 400,000 to 550,000 clones, with 87% occurring only once. The sample comprised PBMCs or T cells enriched from blood (not recorded which). The receptor source for this set is a woman under 30 with acute COVID-19.

This chain connects TRBV19 to TRBJ1-5; 9 bases are a match to TRBD1. Per the germline V gene, CDR1 is LNHDA and CDR2 is SQIVND (reference sequence). With 6 bases clipped from V and 7 bases from J, the junction kept 7 bases outside the gene matches. The length of the CDR3 is 14 residues. The CDR3 nucleotides are TGTGCCAGTAGAATACAGGGGGCCAGGCAGCCCCAGCATTTT. Protein product: CASRIQGARQPQHF.

This chain joins TRBV3-1 (or the pseudogene TRBV3-2) and TRBJ2-1, with TRBD2 matching 8 bases. CDR3 size: 16 residues. V gave up 0 bases and J gave up 6 bases; unmatched junction bases: 7. CDR1 and CDR2 (germline): LGHDT, YNNKEL (reference sequence). DNA for the CDR3: TGTGCCAGCAGCCAAGATTGGCGCGGGAGGACCAATGAGCAGTTCTTC. It encodes CASSQDWRGRTNEQFF.

The gene calls are TRBV14 and TRBJ2-1; 12 bases are a match to TRBD2. The CDR3 is 16 amino acids. J gave up 6 bases and V 1 base, and 4 bases lay outside the gene matches. Germline loops: CDR1 SGHDN, CDR2 FVKESK. The CDR3 loop reads CASSQGLAGVSNEQFF. The CDR3 coding sequence is TGTGCCAGCAGCCAAGGACTAGCGGGAGTTAGCAATGAGCAGTTCTTC.

The rearrangement uses TRBV6-5 and TRBJ1-1; D is unresolved. There are 15 residues in the CDR3. Germline CDR1 MNHEY, CDR2 SVGAGI. Trimming cost V 0 bases and J 5 bases, with 13 bases left between them. Here the CDR3 reads CASSYSPRTGTEAFF. The CDR3, as DNA: TGTGCCAGCAGTTACTCCCCGAGGACGGGAACTGAAGCTTTCTTT.

The chain carries TRBV7-8 and TRBJ1-6, with 7 bases identical to TRBD1. Germline V lookup: CDR1 SGHVS, CDR2 FQNEAQ. There are 15 residues in the CDR3. V was clipped by 1 base and J by 10 bases; unmatched bases: 7. The CDR3 protein is CASSLVGRGKSPLHF. The CDR3 DNA reads as TGTGCCAGCAGCTTAGTGGGCAGGGGGAAGTCACCCCTCCACTTT.

The rearrangement joins TRBV2 to TRBJ1-1, with 7 bases aligning to TRBD1. Germline assignment: CDR1 SNHLY and CDR2 FYNNEI. The ends lost 8 bases at V and 3 bases at J; junction bases unmatched: 3. The CDR3 totals 12 residues. The CDR3 sequence is CASRQGDTEAFF. The DNA for the CDR3 is TGTGCCAGCCGACAGGGCGACACTGAAGCTTTCTTT.

The gene calls are TRBV11-3 and TRBJ1-4, with D possibly TRBD1 on 5 matching bases. Trimming shortened V by 5 bases and J by 5 bases, and 12 bases separated the two germline ends. This CDR3 is built from 14 residues. Germline V gene lookup returns CDR1 SGHNT and CDR2 YENEEA. CDR3 in DNA: TGTGCCAGCAGCGGCAGGGCCCAGAATGAAAAACTGTTTTTT. Translating gives CASSGRAQNEKLFF.

The V and J genes are TRBV5-1 and TRBJ2-5; 7 bases line up with TRBD2. V shed 0 bases and J 2 bases; nucleotides not matched to a gene: 7. Germline CDR1 and CDR2: SGHRS and YFSETQ. CDR3 length: 16 amino acids. The chain's CDR3 is CASSLDAGEKQETQYF. Written as DNA, the CDR3 is TGCGCCAGCAGCTTGGATGCGGGGGAAAAACAAGAGACCCAGTACTTC. The variable domain in full, completed from reference TRBV5-1 and TRBJ2-5, reads KAGVTQTPRYLIKTRGQQVTLSCSPISGHRSVSWYQQTPGQGLQFLFEYFSETQRNKGNFPGRFSGRQFSNSRSEMNVSTLELGDSALYLCASSLDAGEKQETQYFGPGTRLLVL.

The gene calls are TRBV19 and TRBJ2-2; 9 nucleotides line up with TRBD2. J lost 7 bases, V lost 0 bases, and 9 bases had no gene match. The CDR3 totals 17 residues. Germline CDR1 reads LNHDA; CDR2 reads SQIVND (reference sequence). CDR3: CASSIDLRGGAHGELFF. The CDR3 DNA reads TGTGCCAGTAGTATAGATCTTCGCGGGGGGGCCCACGGGGAGCTGTTTTTT.

There are a few counts of this clone. The CDR3 nucleotides read TGTGCCAGCAGCTTGCGATCGGGAGGAATTTACAATGAGCAGTTCTTC. This translates into CASSLRSGGIYNEQFF. V and J are TRBV5-6 and TRBJ2-1; 7 nucleotides align to TRBD2. This CDR3 is 16 amino acids long. Germline V gene sequence: CDR1 SGHDT, CDR2 YYEEEE. Losses at the gene ends were 1 base for V and 4 bases for J; bases not matched to a gene: 8.

CDR3 in amino acids: CASSLTVRETQYF. The CDR3 nucleotides are TGCGCCAGCAGCTTGACGGTCCGAGAGACCCAGTACTTC. The chain has TRBV5-1 and TRBJ2-5, with D hard to call. Germline CDR1 and CDR2: SGHRS and YFSETQ. The CDR3 is 13 amino acids. V was pared by 1 base and J by 4 bases, with 8 bases between.

The rearrangement links TRBV7-3 to TRBJ2-7, with D uncertain. CDR3 size: 14 residues. The V and J ends lost 1 base and 0 bases respectively, with 7 bases between them. CDR1 and CDR2 (germline): SGHTA, FQGTGA. The CDR3 bases are TGTGCCAGCAGCTTAATCCCAAACTCCTACGAGCAGTACTTC. Residues: CASSLIPNSYEQYF.

The chain recombines TRBV18 with TRBJ2-1; D is unclear. V lost 3 bases and J lost 6, with 9 bases in between. The germline CDR1 and CDR2 sequences are KGHSH and LQKENI. The CDR3 spans 13 residues. The DNA for the CDR3 is TGTGCCAGCTCACCTTTAGCTTTCAATGAGCAGTTCTTC. Its translation: CASSPLAFNEQFF.

This rearrangement joins TRBV7-2 to TRBJ2-3; 8 nucleotides match TRBD1. Germline assignment: CDR1 SGHTA and CDR2 FQGNSA. The CDR3 runs 18 residues. V was pared by 1 base and J by 2 bases, with 11 bases of the junction left unmatched. In DNA form, the CDR3 reads TGTGCCAGCAGCTTAGTGCTTCCGGACAGGGAATTCACAGATACGCAGTATTTT. Residues: CASSLVLPDREFTDTQYF.

The chain combines TRBV20-1 with TRBJ1-1, with no clear D. Deletions cut 5 bases from V and 7 bases from J, with 8 bases between. This CDR3 contains 10 residues. Germline CDR1 and CDR2: DFQATT and SNEGSKA (reference sequence). CDR3: CSAPEIEAFF. The CDR3 DNA sequence: TGCAGTGCTCCTGAGATTGAAGCTTTCTTT.

This clone was counted once. This chain's CDR3 is CASTATSGPYEQYF. In DNA, the CDR3 is TGTGCCAGCACCGCGACTAGCGGACCCTACGAGCAGTACTTC. The rearrangement joins TRBV27 to TRBJ2-7; 9 positions match TRBD2. The CDR3 runs to 14 residues. The germline gives CDR1 MNHEY, CDR2 SMNVEV (reference sequence). After removal of 7 bases from V and 2 bases from J, the junction contained 6 bases not matched to a gene.

The chain uses TRBV30 and TRBJ2-7, with D unclear. Germline loops: CDR1 GTSNPN, CDR2 SVGIG (reference sequence). The CDR3 consists of 11 residues. V was trimmed by 5 bases and J by 5 bases, leaving 10 bases between them. The CDR3 DNA reads as TGTGCCTGGTCGGGTGTTAACGAGCAGTACTTC. It yields the protein CAWSGVNEQYF. The entire variable domain, with the rest obtained from reference TRBV30 and TRBJ2-7, is as follows: SQTIHQWPATLVQPVGSPLSLECTVEGTSNPNLYWYRQAAGRGLQLLFYSVGIGQISSEVPQNLSASRPQDRQFILSSKKLLLSDSGFYLCAWSGVNEQYFGPGTRLTVT.

V usage is TRBV7-3 and J usage is TRBJ2-7, with D possibly matching TRBD2 (5 bases). The CDR3 length is 15 residues. The germline V and J ends were trimmed by 2 bases and 2 bases, with 13 bases remaining between them. CDR1 SGHTA and CDR2 FQGTGA come from the germline V gene. CDR3 residues: CASSLSSRDTYEQYF. DNA for the CDR3: TGTGCCAGCAGCTTATCTAGCCGGGATACCTACGAGCAGTACTTC.

The chain links TRBV10-3 to TRBJ1-6, with D hard to call. V gave up 0 bases and J gave up 7 bases, with 10 bases separating them. The germline V gene has CDR1 ENHRY and CDR2 SYGVKD. The CDR3 loop spans 15 amino acids. The CDR3 DNA reads as TGTGCCATCAGTGAGTCCGGAGGGAGAAATTCACCCCTCCACTTT. Translating it yields CAISESGGRNSPLHF.

J is TRBJ1-6 and V is TRBV9; 9 positions match TRBD1. This CDR3 has 17 residues. The V and J ends lost 4 bases and 5 bases, in that order; junction bases with no gene match: 10. CDR1 is SGDLS and CDR2 is YYNGEE in the germline V gene. CDR3 sequence reads: CASSSRQGEGNNSPLHF. The CDR3 nucleotides read TGTGCCAGCAGCTCCAGACAGGGGGAGGGGAATAATTCACCCCTCCACTTT.

The genes are TRBV9 and TRBJ1-2; 7 bases align to TRBD1. The germline V gene has CDR1 SGDLS and CDR2 YYNGEE. Trimming at V came to 0 bases and at J to 3 bases, leaving 2 bases not matched to a gene. The CDR3 is made up of 14 amino acids. CDR3 bases: TGTGCCAGCAGCGTAGCCACAGGGGACTATGGCTACACCTTC. It is translated as CASSVATGDYGYTF.

This rearrangement joins TRBV12-3 or TRBV12-4 to TRBJ1-1; a weak D match, TRBD1 (5 bases). V lost 6 bases to trimming and J lost 8 bases, with 13 bases between them. The CDR3 spans 12 residues. CDR3 residues: CASSYPGGEAFF. CDR3 in DNA: TGTGCCAGCAGCTACCCCGGGGGGGAAGCTTTCTTT.

This chain connects TRBV28 to TRBJ2-3, with D uncertain. Trimming removed 3 bases at V and 0 bases at J, with 13 bases between. This CDR3 is built from 16 residues. Germline loops: CDR1 MDHEN, CDR2 SYDVKM. The CDR3 region is CASSFGQVSSTDTQYF. The CDR3 DNA follows: TGTGCCAGCAGTTTCGGCCAGGTCTCTAGCACAGATACGCAGTATTTT.

Note on this clone: This CDR3 is also generated by other DNA sequences in the sample. V gene TRBV6-5 combines with J gene TRBJ1-2; 9 bases fit TRBD1. CDR1 MNHEY and CDR2 SVGAGI come from the germline V gene. The V and J ends lost 6 bases and 4 bases, in that order; junction bases with no gene match: 3. The CDR3 loop spans 13 amino acids. The CDR3 spells CASSRTGVYGYTF. CDR3 sequence (DNA): TGTGCCAGCAGCCGGACAGGGGTCTATGGCTACACCTTC.

This clone showed up just a few times. The rearrangement uses TRBV29-1 and TRBJ2-5; D possibly corresponds to TRBD2 (6 bases). Germline assignment: CDR1 SQVTM and CDR2 ANQGSEA. V was trimmed by 7 bases and J by 5 bases, leaving 8 bases between them. The CDR3 runs 10 residues. The DNA of the CDR3 is TGCAGCGGAGGAGGGGAGACCCAGTACTTC. Its protein is CSGGGETQYF.

This chain joins TRBV28 and TRBJ2-3; TRBD2 might be the D (6 bases). The CDR3 has 14 residues. Trimming left V 5 bases short and J 3 bases short, with 12 bases between. Germline lookup yields CDR1 MDHEN and CDR2 SYDVKM. For the CDR3, the DNA is TGTGCCAGCAGTCTGAGCGGGTCTACAGATACGCAGTATTTT. Its translation: CASSLSGSTDTQYF.

This chain uses TRBV18 with TRBJ1-2; weak D call: TRBD1 (6 bases). Trimming removed 5 bases at V and 3 bases at J, with 10 bases between. The CDR3 sequence is 13 residues long. Per the germline V gene, CDR1 is KGHSH and CDR2 is LQKENI. The CDR3 spells CASSSRQDYGYTF. The CDR3 nucleotides read TGTGCCAGCTCAAGTCGACAGGACTATGGCTACACCTTC.

The chain combines TRBV6-5 with TRBJ1-2, with D maybe TRBD1 (6 bases). The CDR3 is 14 amino acids. Germline lookup yields CDR1 MNHEY and CDR2 SVGAGI. The V end lost 6 bases, the J end lost 8 bases, and 19 bases lay between the germline ends. The CDR3 here is CASRTLQGVTGYTF. As DNA, the CDR3 is TGTGCCAGCAGAACATTACAGGGTGTGACGGGCTACACCTTC.

This rearrangement joins TRBV6-5 to TRBJ2-1, with a possible D match to TRBD2 (6 bases). Germline assignment: CDR1 MNHEY and CDR2 SVGAGI. V lost 6 bases, J lost 2 bases, and 11 bases lay in between. The CDR3 covers 14 residues. The CDR3 loop reads CASRGSGPYNEQFF. CDR3 sequence (DNA): TGTGCCAGCAGAGGTAGCGGCCCCTACAATGAGCAGTTCTTC.